This T cell receptor beta chain was identified in a study of T cells expressing NK-cell markers. Study-wide background: From sorted CD3+CD56+NKG2C+, CD3+CD56+NKG2C- and CD3+CD56-NKG2C+ T cells came the TCR beta repertoires. Seven HCMV-seropositive donors and one seronegative donor made up the eight sequenced donors.

The CDR3 has 13 amino acids. One entry per CDR3 protein, without DNA, is what TCRdb gives after re-calling the 5' RACE reads. This table holds 500,000 to 700,000 distinct CDR3 sequences. The sample was blood T cells: a sorted CD56 or NKG2C T cell subset, CD4+ or CD8+ T cells, or bulk PBMC T cells (not recorded which). The genes are TRBV12-3 or TRBV12-4 and TRBJ1-2. This TCR was sampled from a man aged 18 to 30 in good health. The chain's CDR3 is CASSFKATYGYTF.